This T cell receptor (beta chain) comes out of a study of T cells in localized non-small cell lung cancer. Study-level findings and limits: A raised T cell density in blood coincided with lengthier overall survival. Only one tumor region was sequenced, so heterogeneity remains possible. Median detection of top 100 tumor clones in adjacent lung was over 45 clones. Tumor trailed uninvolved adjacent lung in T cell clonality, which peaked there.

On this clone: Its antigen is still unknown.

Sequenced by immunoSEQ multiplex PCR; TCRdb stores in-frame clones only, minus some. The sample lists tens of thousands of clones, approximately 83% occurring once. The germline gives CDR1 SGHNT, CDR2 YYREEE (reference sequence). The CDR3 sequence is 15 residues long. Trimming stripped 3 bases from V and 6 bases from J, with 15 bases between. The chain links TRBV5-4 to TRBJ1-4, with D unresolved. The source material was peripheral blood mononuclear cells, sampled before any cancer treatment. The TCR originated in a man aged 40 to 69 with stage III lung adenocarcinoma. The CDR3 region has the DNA TGTGCCAGCAGCTCCGCCATATCTCCGGATGAAAAACTGTTTTTT. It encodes CASSSAISPDEKLFF.